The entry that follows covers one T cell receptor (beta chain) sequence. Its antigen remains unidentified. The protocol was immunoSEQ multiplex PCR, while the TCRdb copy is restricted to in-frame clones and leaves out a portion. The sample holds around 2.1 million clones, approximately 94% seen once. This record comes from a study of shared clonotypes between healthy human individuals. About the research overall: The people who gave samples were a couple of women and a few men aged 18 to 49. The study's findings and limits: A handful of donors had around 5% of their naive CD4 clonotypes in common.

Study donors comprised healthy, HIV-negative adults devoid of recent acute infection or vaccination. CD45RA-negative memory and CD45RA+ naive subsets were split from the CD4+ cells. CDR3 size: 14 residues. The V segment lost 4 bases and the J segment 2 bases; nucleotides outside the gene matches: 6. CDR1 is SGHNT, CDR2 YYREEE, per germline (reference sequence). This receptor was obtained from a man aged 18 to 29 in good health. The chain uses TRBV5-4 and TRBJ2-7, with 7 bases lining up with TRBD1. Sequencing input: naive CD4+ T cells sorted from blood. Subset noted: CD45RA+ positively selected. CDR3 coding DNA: TGTGCCAGCAGCGCGACGACAGGGACCTACGAGCAGTACTTC. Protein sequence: CASSATTGTYEQYF.